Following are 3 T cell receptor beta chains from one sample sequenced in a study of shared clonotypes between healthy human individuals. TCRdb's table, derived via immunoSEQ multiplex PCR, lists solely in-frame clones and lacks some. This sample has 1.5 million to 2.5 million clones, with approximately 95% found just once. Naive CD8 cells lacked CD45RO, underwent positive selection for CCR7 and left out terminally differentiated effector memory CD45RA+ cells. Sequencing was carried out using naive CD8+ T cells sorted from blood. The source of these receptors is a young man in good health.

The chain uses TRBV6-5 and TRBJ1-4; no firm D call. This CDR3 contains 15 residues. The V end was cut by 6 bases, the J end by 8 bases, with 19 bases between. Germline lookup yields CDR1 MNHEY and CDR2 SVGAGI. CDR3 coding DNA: TGTGCCAGCAGGGATGCCTCAGAGGAAATGGAAAAACTGTTTTTT. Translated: CASRDASEEMEKLFF.

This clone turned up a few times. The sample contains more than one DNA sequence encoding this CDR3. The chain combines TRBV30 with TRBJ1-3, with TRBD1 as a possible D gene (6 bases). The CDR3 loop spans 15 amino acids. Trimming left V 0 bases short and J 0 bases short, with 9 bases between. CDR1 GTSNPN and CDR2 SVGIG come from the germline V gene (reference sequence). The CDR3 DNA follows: TGTGCCTGGAGTGTGGGACAAAGCTCTGGAAACACCATATATTTT. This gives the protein CAWSVGQSSGNTIYF.

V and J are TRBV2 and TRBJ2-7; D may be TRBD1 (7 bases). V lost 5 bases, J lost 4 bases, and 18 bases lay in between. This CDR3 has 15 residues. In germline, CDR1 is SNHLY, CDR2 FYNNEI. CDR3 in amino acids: CASSSSRQGLYEQYF. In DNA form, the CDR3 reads TGTGCCAGCAGTTCAAGCAGACAGGGACTGTACGAGCAGTACTTC.